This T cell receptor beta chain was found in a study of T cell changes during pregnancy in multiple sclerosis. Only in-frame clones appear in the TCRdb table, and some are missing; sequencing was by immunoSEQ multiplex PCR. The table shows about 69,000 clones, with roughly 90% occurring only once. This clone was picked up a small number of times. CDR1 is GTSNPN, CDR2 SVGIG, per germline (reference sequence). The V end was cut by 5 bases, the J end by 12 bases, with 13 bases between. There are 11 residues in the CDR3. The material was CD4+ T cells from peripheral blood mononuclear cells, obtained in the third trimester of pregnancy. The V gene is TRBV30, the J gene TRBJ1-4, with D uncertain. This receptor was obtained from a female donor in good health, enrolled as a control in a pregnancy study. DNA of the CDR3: TGTGCCTGGGGAGAGGTTGAGGAACTGTTTTTT. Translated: CAWGEVEELFF. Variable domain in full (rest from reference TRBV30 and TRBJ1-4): SQTIHQWPATLVQPVGSPLSLECTVEGTSNPNLYWYRQAAGRGLQLLFYSVGIGQISSEVPQNLSASRPQDRQFILSSKKLLLSDSGFYLCAWGEVEELFFGSGTQLSVL.